This is a list of T cell receptor beta chains from one sample in a study of technical replicates of blood from several donors. The method was immunoSEQ multiplex PCR; TCRdb's version includes in-frame clones alone and lacks a portion of them. The profile shows around 81,000 clones, 75% to 90% of them singletons. The source material was PBMCs. These receptors all come from a human donor in good health. Some clones in this sample may be carry-over from other donors' samples. Each CDR3 is given with its conserved first and last residue. The D gene is left open where the match is weak. Only part of the rows carry a size: once, few, many, or a class if the clone is expanded.

TRBJ1-2 | . | . | TRBV7-2 | CASRATRDGYTF | TGTGCCAGCCGAGCTACGAGGGATGGCTACACCTTC
TRBJ1-1 | . | . | TRBV6-5 | CASRPGGLNTEAFF | TGTGCCTCTCGACCGGGGGGGCTGAACACTGAAGCTTTCTTT
TRBJ1-2 | . | . | TRBV9 | CASSPWTVEGGYTF | TGTGCCAGCAGCCCCTGGACGGTGGAGGGTGGCTACACCTTC
TRBJ2-1 | . | . | TRBV9 | CASSSGVTTIEFF | TGTGCCAGCAGCTCAGGGGTTACGACTATTGAGTTCTTC
TRBJ1-2 | . | TRBD1 | TRBV4-1 | CASSHKMTGKEVKWGYTF | TGCGCCAGCAGCCACAAGATGACAGGGAAGGAGGTAAAGTGGGGCTACACCTTC
TRBJ2-3 | . | TRBD1 | TRBV7-2 | CASSLVGQRRTDTQYF | TGTGCCAGCAGCTTAGTGGGACAGAGGCGCACAGATACGCAGTATTTT
TRBJ2-2 | . | TRBD2 | TRBV7-2 | CASSKSGTSGTGELFF | TGTGCCAGCAGCAAATCCGGGACTAGCGGCACCGGGGAGCTGTTTTTT
TRBJ2-2 | . | TRBD2 | TRBV2 | CASSGSGGGTGELFF | TGTGCCAGCAGTGGTAGCGGGGGGGGTACCGGGGAGCTGTTTTTT
TRBJ2-2 | once | . | TRBV7-3 | CASSLDSPNTGELFF | TGTGCCAGCAGCTTAGACAGCCCGAACACCGGGGAGCTGTTTTTT
TRBJ2-2 | . | . | TRBV5-1 | CASKLTYSAGELFF | TGCGCCAGCAAACTCACCTACAGTGCCGGGGAGCTGTTTTTT
TRBJ2-1 | . | TRBD2 | TRBV7-6 | CASSLSGGDNEQFF | TGTGCCAGCAGCTTAAGCGGGGGGGACAATGAGCAGTTCTTC
TRBJ2-5 | once | . | TRBV5-4 | CASSLAEETQYF | TGTGCCAGCAGCTTGGCCGAGGAGACCCAGTACTTC
TRBJ2-7 | few | TRBD2 | TRBV6-6 | CASITGGSRYEQYF | TGTGCCAGCATTACGGGGGGGAGTCGATACGAGCAGTACTTC
TRBJ1-3 | few | . | TRBV5-1 | CASRPAGLGNTIYF | TGCGCCAGCCGACCGGCAGGGTTGGGAAACACCATATATTTT
TRBJ2-7 | . | TRBD2 | TRBV5-1 | CASSPTSGWSYEQYF | TGCGCCAGCAGCCCGACTAGCGGGTGGTCCTACGAGCAGTACTTC
TRBJ1-1 | few | TRBD1 | TRBV7-2 | CASSFRGRGTEAFF | TGTGCCAGCAGCTTCAGGGGGCGCGGGACTGAAGCTTTCTTT
TRBJ1-6 | . | . | TRBV7-9 | CASSPGGLNNSPLHF | TGTGCCAGCAGCCCCGGCGGACTAAATAATTCACCCCTCCACTTT
TRBJ2-5 | . | . | TRBV30 | CAWAPPLQETQYF | TGTGCCTGGGCCCCCCCTCTACAAGAGACCCAGTACTTC
TRBJ2-1 | . | . | TRBV2 | CASSGGNNNEQFF | TGTGCCAGCAGTGGGGGCAACAACAATGAGCAGTTCTTC
TRBJ1-1 | . | . | TRBV5-4 | CASSSRGVGTEAFF | TGTGCCAGCAGCTCGCGCGGAGTAGGCACTGAAGCTTTCTTT
TRBJ2-5 | . | TRBD1 | TRBV7-6 | CASSLEVTGARETQYF | TGTGCCAGCAGCTTGGAAGTGACAGGGGCGCGGGAGACCCAGTACTTC
TRBJ2-3 | . | TRBD2 | TRBV7-6 | CASSLDSSGGSTDTQYF | TGTGCCAGCAGCTTAGATTCCAGCGGGGGATCCACAGATACGCAGTATTTT
TRBJ2-5 | . | TRBD1 | TRBV27 | CASSLGTGGVETQYF | TGTGCCAGCAGTTTAGGTACAGGGGGCGTAGAGACCCAGTACTTC
TRBJ2-7 | . | TRBD1 | TRBV7-2 | CASSLGQGVREQYF | TGTGCCAGCAGCTTAGGACAGGGGGTGCGCGAGCAGTACTTC
TRBJ2-2 | . | . | TRBV11-2 | CASSRDRGGTGELFF | TGTGCCAGCAGTCGTGACAGGGGAGGGACCGGGGAGCTGTTTTTT
TRBJ1-1 | . | . | TRBV6-5 | CASSYSHQGGNTEAFF | TGTGCCAGCAGTTACTCGCACCAGGGTGGGAACACTGAAGCTTTCTTT
TRBJ1-2 | . | . | TRBV30 | CAWASGTLYGYTF | TGTGCCTGGGCCTCCGGGACACTCTATGGCTACACCTTC
TRBJ1-5 | . | TRBD1 | TRBV28 | CASSLRVVRGRGSDQPQHF | TGTGCCAGCAGTTTGCGAGTAGTTCGAGGCAGGGGGTCGGATCAGCCCCAGCATTTT
TRBJ1-2 | . | . | TRBV4-1 | CASSQENRVVSGGYTF | TGCGCCAGCAGCCAAGAAAACAGGGTCGTTTCGGGAGGCTACACCTTC
TRBJ2-7 | . | TRBD1 | TRBV2 | CASSEEGAEQYF | TGTGCCAGCAGTGAAGAGGGGGCCGAGCAGTACTTC
TRBJ1-5 | once | . | TRBV5-8 | CASSRLGQSNQPQHF | TGTGCCAGCAGCCGACTGGGGCAGAGCAATCAGCCCCAGCATTTT
TRBJ1-5 | . | TRBD1 | TRBV2 | CASNKIQGAGNQPQHF | TGTGCCAGCAATAAAATTCAGGGGGCTGGGAATCAGCCCCAGCATTTT
TRBJ1-2 | . | . | TRBV2 | CASNLGASGGYTF | TGTGCCAGCAATCTGGGGGCCTCGGGTGGCTACACCTTC
TRBJ1-1 | . | . | TRBV7-8 | CASSFRFGGGHTEAFF | TGTGCCAGCAGCTTTCGGTTCGGAGGAGGGCACACTGAAGCTTTCTTT
TRBJ2-1 | . | . | TRBV7-9 | CASSLGGSNEQFF | TGTGCCAGCAGCTTGGGTGGGAGTAATGAGCAGTTCTTC
TRBJ1-1 | . | . | TRBV25-1 | CASSESGYTEAFF | TGTGCCAGCAGTGAATCAGGGTACACTGAAGCTTTCTTT
TRBJ2-7 | few | TRBD1 | TRBV7-2 | CASSLRDRVGEQYF | TGTGCCAGCAGCCTCCGGGACAGGGTTGGCGAGCAGTACTTC
TRBJ2-3 | once | TRBD1 | TRBV7-6 | CASSKTGVDTQYF | TGTGCCAGCAGTAAGACAGGGGTTGATACGCAGTATTTT
TRBJ2-5 | . | TRBD2 | TRBV7-6 | CASSPSAGLAGSRGETQYF | TGTGCCAGCAGCCCATCGGCCGGACTAGCGGGAAGTAGGGGAGAGACCCAGTACTTC
TRBJ1-2 | . | TRBD1 | TRBV18 | CASSPQGARARVHGYTF | TGTGCCAGCTCACCACAGGGGGCGAGGGCCCGGGTTCATGGCTACACCTTC
TRBJ2-5 | . | TRBD1 | TRBV4-2 | CASSQGTGGGQETQYF | TGTGCCAGCAGCCAAGGGACAGGGGGAGGTCAAGAGACCCAGTACTTC
TRBJ2-5 | . | TRBD2 | TRBV15 | CATSRERGGETQYF | TGTGCCACCAGCAGAGAGAGGGGAGGGGAGACCCAGTACTTC